This entry lists 3 T cell receptor beta chains sequenced from one sample in a study of cytomegalovirus exposure and HLA in healthy donors. Profiling relied on immunoSEQ multiplex PCR, and the TCRdb table lists in-frame clones only, not all of them. There are around 80,000 clones in the sample; 85% to 95% occur only once, and 0.69% lies in the top ten. The sequencing input was PBMCs. These receptors originate from a woman between 18 and 29 years old in good health and CMV-seronegative.

The rearrangement joins TRBV4-1 to TRBJ1-3; unclear D gene. Germline CDR1 reads MGHRA; CDR2 reads YSYEKL. CDR3 length: 15 residues. Between the trimmed V and J ends, which lost 0 bases and 6 bases, there was a span of 12 bases. Here the CDR3 DNA reads TGCGCCAGCAGCCAAGAAAGTGGCAGGATAAACACCATATATTTT. It specifies CASSQESGRINTIYF.

This clone was seen a single time. The chain carries TRBV9 and TRBJ1-4; a possible D gene is TRBD1 (6 bases). This CDR3 has 14 amino acids. Trimming removed 4 bases from V and 14 bases from J, with 21 bases in between. Per the germline V gene, CDR1 is SGDLS and CDR2 is YYNGEE. The CDR3 here is CASSLQSRTDDLFF. CDR3 nucleotides: TGTGCCAGCAGCCTCCAGTCTCGGACAGACGATCTGTTTTTT.

The CDR3 spells CASSSYRDGLGNQPQHF. The CDR3 nucleotides read TGTGCCAGCAGCTCTTACAGGGACGGGTTGGGCAATCAGCCCCAGCATTTT. The gene calls are TRBV5-6 and TRBJ1-5, with D perhaps matching TRBD1 (6 bases). The germline gives CDR1 SGHDT, CDR2 YYEEEE. Deletions cut 3 bases from V and 2 bases from J, with 18 bases between. This CDR3 has 17 residues.